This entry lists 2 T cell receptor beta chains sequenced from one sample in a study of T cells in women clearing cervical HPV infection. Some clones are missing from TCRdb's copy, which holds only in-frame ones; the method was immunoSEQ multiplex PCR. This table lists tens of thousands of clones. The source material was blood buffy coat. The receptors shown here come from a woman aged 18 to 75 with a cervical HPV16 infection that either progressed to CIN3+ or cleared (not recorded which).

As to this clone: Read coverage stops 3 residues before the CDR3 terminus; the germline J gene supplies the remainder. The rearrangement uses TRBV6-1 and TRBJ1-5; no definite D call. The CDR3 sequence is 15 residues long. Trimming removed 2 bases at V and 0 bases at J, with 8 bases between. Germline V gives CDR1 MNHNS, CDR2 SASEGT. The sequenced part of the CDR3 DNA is TGTGCCAGCAGTGAAATTAACTATAGCAATCAGCCC. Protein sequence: CASSEINYSNQP. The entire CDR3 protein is CASSEINYSNQPQHF.

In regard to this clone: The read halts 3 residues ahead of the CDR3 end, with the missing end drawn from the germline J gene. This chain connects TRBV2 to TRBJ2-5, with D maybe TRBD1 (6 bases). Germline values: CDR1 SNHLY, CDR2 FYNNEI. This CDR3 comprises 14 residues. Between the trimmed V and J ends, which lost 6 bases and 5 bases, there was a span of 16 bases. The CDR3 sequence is CASSRGGMGETQYF. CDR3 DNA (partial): TGTGCCAGCAGCAGGGGCGGAATGGGGGAGACC.